This TCR beta chain was found in a study of T cells in localized non-small cell lung cancer. Study-level results: Uninvolved adjacent lung had the highest recorded T cell clonality, with tumor below it.

TCRdb's table, derived via immunoSEQ multiplex PCR, lists solely in-frame clones and lacks some. Found here are more than 50,000 clones, about four fifths of them singletons; the top ten hold around 20%. This CDR3 is built from 15 residues. CDR1 is SGHRS, CDR2 YFSETQ, per germline. Trimming cost V 4 bases and J 5 bases; bases outside gene matches: 11. Concerning this clone itself: Its antigen is as yet unknown.

This specimen was peripheral blood, taken before any cancer treatment. The clonotype comes from a female donor at least 60 years old with stage II squamous cell lung carcinoma. The chain has TRBV5-1 and TRBJ1-2; 7 bases match TRBD1. The CDR3 loop reads CASSPGQTLGYGYTF. CDR3 coding DNA: TGCGCCAGCAGCCCGGGACAGACGCTCGGATATGGCTACACCTTC.